Below are 8 T cell receptor beta chains sequenced from a single sample in a study of blood T cell repertoires in COVID-19. Sequenced by immunoSEQ multiplex PCR; TCRdb stores in-frame clones only, minus some. The sample shows about 130,000 clones, about 85% of them seen only once. The sequencing sample was made of peripheral blood. The receptor set was obtained from an older woman with COVID-19, enrolled during active disease.

The CDR3 loop is CASSLVARAGVGYTF. In DNA form, the CDR3 reads TGTGCCAGCAGTTTAGTTGCCCGGGCGGGGGTTGGCTACACCTTC. The gene calls are TRBV28 and TRBJ1-2, with D possibly TRBD1 on 5 matching bases. V was clipped by 2 bases and J by 7 bases, with 17 bases between them. The germline V gene has CDR1 MDHEN and CDR2 SYDVKM. The CDR3 is made up of 15 amino acids.

The chain links TRBV11-2 to TRBJ2-7, with 9 positions matching TRBD1. Germline V CDR1 and CDR2: SGHAT, FQNNGV. The junction had 13 bases not matched to a gene; V was cut back by 7 bases and J by 3 bases. This CDR3 has 16 residues. CDR3 DNA: TGTGCCAGCACACCGGGACAGGGAGGAATGATCTACGAGCAGTACTTC. Translating gives CASTPGQGGMIYEQYF.

The chain joins TRBV2 to TRBJ2-5, with D possibly matching TRBD2 (5 bases). V lost 7 bases and J 5 bases, leaving 14 bases between the germline ends. The CDR3 length is 13 residues. Germline V lookup: CDR1 SNHLY, CDR2 FYNNEI. This chain's CDR3 is CASNRIRGETQYF. CDR3 in DNA: TGTGCCAGCAACCGCATCCGAGGGGAGACCCAGTACTTC.

The J gene is TRBJ1-3, the V gene TRBV10-3; no definite D call. V lost 6 bases to trimming and J lost 6 bases, with 15 bases between them. The CDR3 spans 14 residues. CDR1 and CDR2 (germline): ENHRY, SYGVKD. The CDR3: CAISEGRTENTIYF. In DNA form, the CDR3 reads TGTGCCATCAGCGAAGGACGGACTGAAAACACCATATATTTT.

This rearrangement joins TRBV6-5 to TRBJ1-1; 10 positions match TRBD1. V shed 4 bases and J 7 bases; nucleotides not matched to a gene: 6. Per the germline V gene, CDR1 is MNHEY and CDR2 is SVGAGI. The CDR3 extends over 14 amino acids. CDR3 protein: CASSWGQGFSEAFF. The CDR3 DNA follows: TGTGCCAGCAGTTGGGGACAGGGGTTTAGTGAAGCTTTCTTT.

The chain uses TRBV27 and TRBJ1-2, with TRBD1 as a possible D gene (6 bases). Germline CDR1 and CDR2: MNHEY and SMNVEV (reference sequence). The CDR3 contains 13 residues. V shed 8 bases and J shed 6 bases, with 16 bases lying between them. For the CDR3, the DNA is TGTGCCAGCGTCGGCAGGGGTTTCAATGGCTACACCTTC. This translates into CASVGRGFNGYTF.

V gene TRBV19 combines with J gene TRBJ1-1, with D unclear. Per germline, CDR1 LNHDA and CDR2 SQIVND (reference sequence). This CDR3 spans 13 amino acids. Trimming stripped 5 bases from V and 9 bases from J, with 16 bases between. The CDR3 DNA follows: TGTGCCAGTAGTCCCCGGGAACAAGAACAAGCTTTCTTT. Protein product: CASSPREQEQAFF.

This clone was seen just once. V usage is TRBV5-5 and J usage is TRBJ2-2; tentative D call: TRBD1 (5 bases). The CDR3 contains 12 residues. Trimming shortened V by 6 bases and J by 3 bases, and 6 bases separated the two germline ends. CDR1 is SGHKS and CDR2 is YYEKEE in the germline V gene (reference sequence). CDR3 coding DNA: TGTGCCAGCATCAGGGACACCGGGGAGCTGTTTTTT. Its translation: CASIRDTGELFF.